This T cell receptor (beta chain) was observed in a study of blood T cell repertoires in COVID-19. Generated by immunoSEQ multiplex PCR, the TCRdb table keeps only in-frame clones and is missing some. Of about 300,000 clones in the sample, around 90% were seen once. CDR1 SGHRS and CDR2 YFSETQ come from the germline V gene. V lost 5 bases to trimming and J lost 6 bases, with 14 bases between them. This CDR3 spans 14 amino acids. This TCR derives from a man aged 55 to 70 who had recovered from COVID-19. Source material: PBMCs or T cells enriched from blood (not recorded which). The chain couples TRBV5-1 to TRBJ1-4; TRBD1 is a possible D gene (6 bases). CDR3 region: CASRLQGTHEKLFF. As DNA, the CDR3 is TGCGCCAGCAGATTACAGGGTACACATGAAAAACTGTTTTTT.